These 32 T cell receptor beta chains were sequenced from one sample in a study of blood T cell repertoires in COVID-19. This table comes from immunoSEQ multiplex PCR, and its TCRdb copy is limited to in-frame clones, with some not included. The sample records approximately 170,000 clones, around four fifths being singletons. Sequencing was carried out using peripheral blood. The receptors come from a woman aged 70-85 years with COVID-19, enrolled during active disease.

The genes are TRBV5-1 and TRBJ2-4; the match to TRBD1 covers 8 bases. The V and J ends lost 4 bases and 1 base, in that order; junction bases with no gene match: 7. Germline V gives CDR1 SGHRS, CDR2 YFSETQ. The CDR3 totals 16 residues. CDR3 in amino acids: CASSVGQGWAKNIQYF. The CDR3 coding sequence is TGCGCCAGCAGCGTAGGACAGGGATGGGCCAAAAACATTCAGTACTTC.

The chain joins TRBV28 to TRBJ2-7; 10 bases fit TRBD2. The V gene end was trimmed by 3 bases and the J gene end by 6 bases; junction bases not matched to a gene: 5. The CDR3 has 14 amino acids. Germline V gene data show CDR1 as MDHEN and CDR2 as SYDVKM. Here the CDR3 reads CASSLEREGLEQYF. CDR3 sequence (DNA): TGTGCCAGCAGTTTGGAGCGGGAGGGCCTCGAGCAGTACTTC.

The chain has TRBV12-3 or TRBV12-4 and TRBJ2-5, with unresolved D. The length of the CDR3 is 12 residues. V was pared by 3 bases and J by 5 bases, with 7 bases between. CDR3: CASSLIRETQYF. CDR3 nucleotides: TGTGCCAGCAGTTTGATCCGGGAGACCCAGTACTTC.

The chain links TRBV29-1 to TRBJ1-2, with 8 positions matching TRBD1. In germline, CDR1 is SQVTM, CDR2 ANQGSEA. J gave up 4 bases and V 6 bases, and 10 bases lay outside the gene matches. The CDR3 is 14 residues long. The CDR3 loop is CSVYGQGFIYGYTF. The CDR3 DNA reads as TGCAGCGTCTATGGACAGGGATTCATCTATGGCTACACCTTC.

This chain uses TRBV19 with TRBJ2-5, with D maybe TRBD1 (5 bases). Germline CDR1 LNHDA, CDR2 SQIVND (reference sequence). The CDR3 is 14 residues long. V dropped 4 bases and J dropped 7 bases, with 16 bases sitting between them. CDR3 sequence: CASSKGPRVGTQYF. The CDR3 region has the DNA TGTGCCAGTAGTAAGGGGCCCAGGGTGGGGACCCAGTACTTC.

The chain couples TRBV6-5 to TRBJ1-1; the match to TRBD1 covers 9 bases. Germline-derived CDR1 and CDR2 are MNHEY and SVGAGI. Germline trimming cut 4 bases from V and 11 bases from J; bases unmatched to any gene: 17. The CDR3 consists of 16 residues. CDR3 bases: TGTGCCAGCAGTTTCGTAACTCCGGGACAGGGTATGGGGGCTTTCTTT. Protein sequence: CASSFVTPGQGMGAFF.

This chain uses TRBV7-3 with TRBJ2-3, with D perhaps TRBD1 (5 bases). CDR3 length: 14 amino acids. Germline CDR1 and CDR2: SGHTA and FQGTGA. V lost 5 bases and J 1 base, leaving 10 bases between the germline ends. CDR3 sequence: CASSTGPRTDTQYF. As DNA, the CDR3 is TGTGCCAGCAGCACAGGACCGCGCACAGATACGCAGTATTTT.

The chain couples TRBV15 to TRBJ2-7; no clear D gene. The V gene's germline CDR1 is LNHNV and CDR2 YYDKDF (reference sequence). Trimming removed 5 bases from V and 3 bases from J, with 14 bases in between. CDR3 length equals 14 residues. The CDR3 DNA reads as TGTGCCACCAGCCTTCTCCGAGGATTCTACGAGCAGTACTTC. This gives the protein CATSLLRGFYEQYF.

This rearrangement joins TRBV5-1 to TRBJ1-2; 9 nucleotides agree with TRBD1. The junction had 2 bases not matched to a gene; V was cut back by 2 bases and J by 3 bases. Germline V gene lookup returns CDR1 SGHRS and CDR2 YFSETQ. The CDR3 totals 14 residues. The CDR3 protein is CASSLRDRDYGYTF. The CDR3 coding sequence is TGCGCCAGCAGCTTACGGGACAGGGACTATGGCTACACCTTC.

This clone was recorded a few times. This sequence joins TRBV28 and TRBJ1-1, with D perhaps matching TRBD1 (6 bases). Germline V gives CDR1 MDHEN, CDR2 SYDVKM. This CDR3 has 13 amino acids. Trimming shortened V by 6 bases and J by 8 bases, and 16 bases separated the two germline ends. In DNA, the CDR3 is TGTGCCAGCAGAACACACGGGGGGGCAGAAGCTTTCTTT. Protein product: CASRTHGGAEAFF.

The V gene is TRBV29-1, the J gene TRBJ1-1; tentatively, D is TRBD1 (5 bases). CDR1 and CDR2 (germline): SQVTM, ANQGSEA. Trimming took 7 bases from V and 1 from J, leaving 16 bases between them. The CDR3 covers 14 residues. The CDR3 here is CSATGSMRNTEAFF. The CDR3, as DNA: TGCAGCGCAACAGGTAGTATGAGGAACACTGAAGCTTTCTTT.

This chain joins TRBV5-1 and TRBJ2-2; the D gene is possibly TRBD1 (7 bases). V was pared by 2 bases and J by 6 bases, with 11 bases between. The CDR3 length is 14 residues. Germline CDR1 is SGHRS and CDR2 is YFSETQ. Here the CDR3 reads CASSFDREAGELFF. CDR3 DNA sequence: TGCGCCAGCAGCTTCGACAGGGAGGCCGGGGAGCTGTTTTTT.

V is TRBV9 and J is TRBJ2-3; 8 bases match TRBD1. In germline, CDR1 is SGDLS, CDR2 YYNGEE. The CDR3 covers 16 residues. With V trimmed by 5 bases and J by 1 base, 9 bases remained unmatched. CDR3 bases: TGTGCCAGCAGTTCTCAGGGGGCCTCCCGCACAGATACGCAGTATTTT. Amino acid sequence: CASSSQGASRTDTQYF. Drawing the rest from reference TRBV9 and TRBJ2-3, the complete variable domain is DSGVTQTPKHLITATGQRVTLRCSPRSGDLSVYWYQQSLDQGLQFLIQYYNGEERAKGNILERFSAQQFPDLHSELNLSSLELGDSALYFCASSSQGASRTDTQYFGPGTRLTVL.

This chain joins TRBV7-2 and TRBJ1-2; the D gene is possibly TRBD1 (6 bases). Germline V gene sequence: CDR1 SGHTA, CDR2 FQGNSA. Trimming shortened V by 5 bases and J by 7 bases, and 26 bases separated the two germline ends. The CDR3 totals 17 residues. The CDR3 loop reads CASSPLGRTERTIGYTF. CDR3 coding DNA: TGTGCCAGCAGCCCCCTTGGACGGACAGAGCGTACGATTGGCTACACCTTC. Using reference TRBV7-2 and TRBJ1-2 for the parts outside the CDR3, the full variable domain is GAGVSQSPSNKVTEKGKDVELRCDPISGHTALYWYRQSLGQGLEFLIYFQGNSAPDKSGLPSDRFSAERTGGSVSTLTIQRTQQEDSAVYLCASSPLGRTERTIGYTFGSGTRLTVV.

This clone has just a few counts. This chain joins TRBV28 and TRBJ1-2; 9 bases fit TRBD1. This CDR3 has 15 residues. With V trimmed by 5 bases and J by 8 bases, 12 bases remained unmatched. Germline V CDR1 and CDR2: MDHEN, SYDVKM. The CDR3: CASSPTGTGRGGYTF. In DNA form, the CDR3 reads TGTGCCAGCAGTCCGACCGGGACAGGGCGTGGGGGCTACACCTTC.

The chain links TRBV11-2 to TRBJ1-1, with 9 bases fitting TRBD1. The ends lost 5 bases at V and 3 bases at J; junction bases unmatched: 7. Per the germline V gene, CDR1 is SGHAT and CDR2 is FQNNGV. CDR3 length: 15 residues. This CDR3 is CASSHPHRGHTEAFF. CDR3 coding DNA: TGTGCCAGCAGCCACCCCCACAGGGGGCACACTGAAGCTTTCTTT. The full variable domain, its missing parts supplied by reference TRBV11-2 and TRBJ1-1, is EAGVAQSPRYKIIEKRQSVAFWCNPISGHATLYWYQQILGQGPKLLIQFQNNGVVDDSQLPKDRFSAERLKGVDSTLKIQPAKLEDSAVYLCASSHPHRGHTEAFFGQGTRLTVV.

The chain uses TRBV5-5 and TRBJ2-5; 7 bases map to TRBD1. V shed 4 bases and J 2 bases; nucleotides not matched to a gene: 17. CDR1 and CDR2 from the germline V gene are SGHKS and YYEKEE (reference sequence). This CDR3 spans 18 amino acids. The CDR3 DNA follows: TGTGCCAGCAGCCCAATCCTGAAAACAGGGGTTCAGCAAGAGACCCAGTACTTC. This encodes CASSPILKTGVQQETQYF.

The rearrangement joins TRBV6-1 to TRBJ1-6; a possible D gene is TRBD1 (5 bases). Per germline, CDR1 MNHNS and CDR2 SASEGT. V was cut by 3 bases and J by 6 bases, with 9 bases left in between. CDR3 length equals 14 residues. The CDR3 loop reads CASSEDNINSPLHF. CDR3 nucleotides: TGTGCCAGCAGTGAGGACAATATTAATTCACCCCTCCACTTT.

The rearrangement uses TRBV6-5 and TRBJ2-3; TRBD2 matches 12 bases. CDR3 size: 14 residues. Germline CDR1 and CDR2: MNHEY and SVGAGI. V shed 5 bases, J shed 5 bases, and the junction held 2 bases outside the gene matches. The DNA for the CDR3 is TGTGCCAGCAGTACTAGCGGGGGGAGAGATACGCAGTATTTT. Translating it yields CASSTSGGRDTQYF.

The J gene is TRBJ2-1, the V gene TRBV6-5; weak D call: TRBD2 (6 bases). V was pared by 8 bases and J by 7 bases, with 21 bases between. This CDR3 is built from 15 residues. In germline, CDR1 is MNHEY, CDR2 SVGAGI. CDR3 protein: CASEFPGLGGNEQFF. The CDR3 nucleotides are TGTGCCAGCGAATTCCCGGGACTTGGAGGGAATGAGCAGTTCTTC.

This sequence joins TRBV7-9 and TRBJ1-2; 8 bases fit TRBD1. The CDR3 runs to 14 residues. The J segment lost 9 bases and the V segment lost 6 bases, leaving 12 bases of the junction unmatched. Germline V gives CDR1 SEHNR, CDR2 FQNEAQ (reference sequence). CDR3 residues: CASRSDRGLLSYTF. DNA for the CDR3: TGTGCCAGCAGATCTGACAGGGGCCTATTGAGCTACACCTTC.

This CDR3 is CASSQDRDRPAEKLFF. CDR3 in DNA: TGCGCCAGCAGCCAAGATCGAGACAGGCCAGCCGAAAAACTGTTTTTT. V is TRBV4-1 and J is TRBJ1-4; a weak D match, TRBD1 (6 bases). The V end was cut by 0 bases, the J end by 8 bases, with 16 bases between. The CDR3 loop spans 16 amino acids. Germline V lookup: CDR1 MGHRA, CDR2 YSYEKL.

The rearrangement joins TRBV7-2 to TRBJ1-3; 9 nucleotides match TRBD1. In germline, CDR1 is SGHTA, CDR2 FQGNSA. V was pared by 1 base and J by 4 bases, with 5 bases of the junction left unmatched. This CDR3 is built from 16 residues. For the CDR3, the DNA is TGTGCCAGCAGCTTAGAAGTTGGACAGGGGGGAAACACCATATATTTT. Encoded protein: CASSLEVGQGGNTIYF.

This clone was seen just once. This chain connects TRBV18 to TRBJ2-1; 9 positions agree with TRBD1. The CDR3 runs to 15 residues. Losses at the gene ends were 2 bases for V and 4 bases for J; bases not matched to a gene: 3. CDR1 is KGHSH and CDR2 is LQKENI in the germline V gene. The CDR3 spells CASSPGDRGYNEQFF. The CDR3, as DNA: TGTGCCAGCTCACCAGGAGACAGGGGGTACAATGAGCAGTTCTTC.

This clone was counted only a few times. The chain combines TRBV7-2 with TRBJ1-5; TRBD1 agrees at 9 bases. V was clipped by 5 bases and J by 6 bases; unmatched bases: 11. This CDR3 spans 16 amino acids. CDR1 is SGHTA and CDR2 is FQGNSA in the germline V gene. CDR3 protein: CASSLPTGGGGQPQHF. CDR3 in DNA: TGTGCCAGCAGCCTCCCGACAGGGGGTGGGGGTCAGCCCCAGCATTTT.

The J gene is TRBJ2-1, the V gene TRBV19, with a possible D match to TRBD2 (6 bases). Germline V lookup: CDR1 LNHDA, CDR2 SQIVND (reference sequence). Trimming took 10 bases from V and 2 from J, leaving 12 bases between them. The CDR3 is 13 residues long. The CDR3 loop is CATAGTPYNEQFF. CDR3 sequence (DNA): TGTGCCACCGCCGGGACTCCCTACAATGAGCAGTTCTTC.

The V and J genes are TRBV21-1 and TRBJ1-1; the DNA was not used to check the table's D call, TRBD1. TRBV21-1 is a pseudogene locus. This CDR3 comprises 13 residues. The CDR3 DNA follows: TGTGCCAGCAGCAACAGGAAGAACACTGAAGCTTTCTTT. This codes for CASSNRKNTEAFF.

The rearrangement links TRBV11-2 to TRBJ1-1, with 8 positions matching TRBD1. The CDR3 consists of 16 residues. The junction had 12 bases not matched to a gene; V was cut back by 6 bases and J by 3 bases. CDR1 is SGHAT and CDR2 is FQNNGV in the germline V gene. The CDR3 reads CASSPTGGPEDTEAFF. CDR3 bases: TGTGCCAGCAGTCCAACAGGGGGTCCCGAGGACACTGAAGCTTTCTTT.

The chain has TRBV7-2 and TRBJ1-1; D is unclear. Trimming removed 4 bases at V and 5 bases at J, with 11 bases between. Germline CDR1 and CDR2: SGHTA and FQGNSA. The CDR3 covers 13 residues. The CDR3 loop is CASSSSRLTEAFF. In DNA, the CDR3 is TGTGCCAGCAGCTCATCCAGGTTAACTGAAGCTTTCTTT.

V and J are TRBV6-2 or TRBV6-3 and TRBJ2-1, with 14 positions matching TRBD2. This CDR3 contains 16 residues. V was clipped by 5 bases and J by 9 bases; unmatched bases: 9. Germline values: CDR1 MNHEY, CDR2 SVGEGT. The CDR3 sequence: CASSRTTSGGGSEQFF. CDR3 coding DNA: TGTGCCAGCAGTCGAACGACTAGCGGGGGGGGGAGTGAGCAGTTCTTC.

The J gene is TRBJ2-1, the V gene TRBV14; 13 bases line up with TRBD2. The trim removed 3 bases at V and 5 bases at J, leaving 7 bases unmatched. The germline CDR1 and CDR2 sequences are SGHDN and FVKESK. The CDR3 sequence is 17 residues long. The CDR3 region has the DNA TGTGCCAGCAGCCATTTACCGGGACTAGCGGGGAACAATGAGCAGTTCTTC. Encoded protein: CASSHLPGLAGNNEQFF.

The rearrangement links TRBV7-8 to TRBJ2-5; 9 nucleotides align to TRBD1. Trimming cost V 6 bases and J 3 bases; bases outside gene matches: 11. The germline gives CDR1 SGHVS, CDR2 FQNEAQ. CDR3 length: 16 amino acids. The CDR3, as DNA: TGTGCCAGCAGTAAAACAGGGGGCGATTATAAAGAGACCCAGTACTTC. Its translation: CASSKTGGDYKETQYF.